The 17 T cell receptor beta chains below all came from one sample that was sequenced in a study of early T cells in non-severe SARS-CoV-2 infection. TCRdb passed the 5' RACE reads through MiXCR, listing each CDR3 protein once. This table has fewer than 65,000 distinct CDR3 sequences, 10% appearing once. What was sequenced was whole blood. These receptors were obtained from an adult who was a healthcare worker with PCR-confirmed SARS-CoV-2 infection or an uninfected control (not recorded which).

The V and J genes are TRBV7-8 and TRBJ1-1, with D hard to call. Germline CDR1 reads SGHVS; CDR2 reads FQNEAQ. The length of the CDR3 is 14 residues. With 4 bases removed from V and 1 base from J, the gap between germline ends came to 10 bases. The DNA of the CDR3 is TGTGCCAGCAGCTCCTACGGGCAGAACACTGAAGCTTTCTTT. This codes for CASSSYGQNTEAFF.

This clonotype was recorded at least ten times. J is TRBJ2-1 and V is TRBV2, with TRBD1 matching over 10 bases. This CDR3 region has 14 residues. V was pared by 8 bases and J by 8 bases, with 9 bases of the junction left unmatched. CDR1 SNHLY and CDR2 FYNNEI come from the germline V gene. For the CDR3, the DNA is TGTGCCAGCGTAAGGGACAGGGGTGTCGATGAGCAGTTCTTC. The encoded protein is CASVRDRGVDEQFF.

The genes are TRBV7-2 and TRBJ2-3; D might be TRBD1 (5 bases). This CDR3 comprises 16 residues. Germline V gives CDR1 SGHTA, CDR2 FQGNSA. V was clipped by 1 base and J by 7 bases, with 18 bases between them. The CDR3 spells CASSLEPDTRYHTQYF. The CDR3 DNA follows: TGTGCCAGCAGCTTAGAACCGGACACCCGGTACCATACGCAGTATTTT.

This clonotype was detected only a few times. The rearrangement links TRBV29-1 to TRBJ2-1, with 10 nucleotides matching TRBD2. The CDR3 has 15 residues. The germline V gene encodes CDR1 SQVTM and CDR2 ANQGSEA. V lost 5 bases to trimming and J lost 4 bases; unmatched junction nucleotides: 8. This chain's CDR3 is CSVSLAGVGYNEQFF. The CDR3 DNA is TGCAGCGTTAGTCTAGCGGGAGTGGGTTACAATGAGCAGTTCTTC.

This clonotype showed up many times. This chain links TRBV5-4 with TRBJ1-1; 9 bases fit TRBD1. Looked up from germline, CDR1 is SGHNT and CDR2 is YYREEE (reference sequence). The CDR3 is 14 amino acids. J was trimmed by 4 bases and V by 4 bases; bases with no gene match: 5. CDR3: CASSHNRGLTEAFF. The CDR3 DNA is TGTGCCAGCAGCCATAACAGGGGGCTCACTGAAGCTTTCTTT. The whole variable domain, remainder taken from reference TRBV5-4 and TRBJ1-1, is ETGVTQSPTHLIKTRGQQVTLRCSSQSGHNTVSWYQQALGQGPQFIFQYYREEENGRGNFPPRFSGLQFPNYSSELNVNALELDDSALYLCASSHNRGLTEAFFGQGTRLTVV.

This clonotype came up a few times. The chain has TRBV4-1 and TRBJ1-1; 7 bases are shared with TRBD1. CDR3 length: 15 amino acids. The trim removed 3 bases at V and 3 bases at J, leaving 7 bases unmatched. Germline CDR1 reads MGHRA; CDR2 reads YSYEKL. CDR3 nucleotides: TGCGCCAGCAGCCACCAACAGGGGAGGTACACTGAAGCTTTCTTT. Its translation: CASSHQQGRYTEAFF.

CDR3 protein: CASSEWREGYEQYF. CDR3 DNA: TGCGCCAGCAGCGAGTGGAGGGAAGGGTACGAGCAGTACTTC. The rearrangement uses TRBV4-1 and TRBJ2-7, with TRBD2 as a possible D gene (6 bases). The CDR3 runs to 14 residues. Germline lookup yields CDR1 MGHRA and CDR2 YSYEKL. V lost 5 bases to trimming and J lost 4 bases, with 15 bases between them.

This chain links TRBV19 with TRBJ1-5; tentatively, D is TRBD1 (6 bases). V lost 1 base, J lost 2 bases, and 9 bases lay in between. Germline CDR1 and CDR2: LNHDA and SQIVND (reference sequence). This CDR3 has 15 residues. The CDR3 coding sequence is TGTGCCAGTAGTATAGGCAGGGGAGGCAATCAGCCCCAGCATTTT. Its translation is CASSIGRGGNQPQHF.

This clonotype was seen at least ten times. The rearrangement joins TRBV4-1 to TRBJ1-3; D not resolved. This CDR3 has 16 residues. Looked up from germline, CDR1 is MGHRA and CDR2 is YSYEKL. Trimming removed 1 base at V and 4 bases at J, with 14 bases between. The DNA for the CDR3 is TGCGCCAGCAGCCAAGGGTCAACAATCTCAGGAAACACCATATATTTT. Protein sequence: CASSQGSTISGNTIYF.

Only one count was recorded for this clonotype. The CDR3 nucleotides are TGTGCCAGCACCTGGAGGGAGACAGCTAATTCACCCCTCCACTTT. Encoded protein: CASTWRETANSPLHF. The rearrangement uses TRBV5-5 and TRBJ1-6, with D perhaps matching TRBD1 (5 bases). Germline values: CDR1 SGHKS, CDR2 YYEKEE (reference sequence). The ends were cut back, 6 bases at V and 6 bases at J, with 16 bases in the middle. The CDR3 runs 15 residues.

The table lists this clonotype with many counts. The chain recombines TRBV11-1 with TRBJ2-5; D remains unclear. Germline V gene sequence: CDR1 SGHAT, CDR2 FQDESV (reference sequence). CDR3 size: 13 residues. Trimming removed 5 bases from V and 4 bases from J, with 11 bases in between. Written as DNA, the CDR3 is TGTGCCAGCAGCCAGGCACAACGAGAGACCCAGTACTTC. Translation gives CASSQAQRETQYF.

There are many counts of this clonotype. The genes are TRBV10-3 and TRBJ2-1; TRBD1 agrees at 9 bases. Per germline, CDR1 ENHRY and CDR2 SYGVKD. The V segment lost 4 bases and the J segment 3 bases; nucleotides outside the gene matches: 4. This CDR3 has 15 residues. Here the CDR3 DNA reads TGTGCCATCAGTGGTGGACAGGGGATCTACAATGAGCAGTTCTTC. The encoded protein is CAISGGQGIYNEQFF.

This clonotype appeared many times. This chain's CDR3 is CASSAGQGGTDTQYF. DNA of the CDR3: TGCGCCAGCAGCGCAGGACAGGGAGGGACAGATACGCAGTATTTT. This chain joins TRBV5-1 and TRBJ2-3; weak D call: TRBD1 (8 bases). V was cut by 4 bases and J by 3 bases, with 15 bases left in between. Per the germline V gene, CDR1 is SGHRS and CDR2 is YFSETQ. This CDR3 region has 15 residues. The full variable domain, rest sourced from reference TRBV5-1 and TRBJ2-3, is KAGVTQTPRYLIKTRGQQVTLSCSPISGHRSVSWYQQTPGQGLQFLFEYFSETQRNKGNFPGRFSGRQFSNSRSEMNVSTLELGDSALYLCASSAGQGGTDTQYFGPGTRLTVL.

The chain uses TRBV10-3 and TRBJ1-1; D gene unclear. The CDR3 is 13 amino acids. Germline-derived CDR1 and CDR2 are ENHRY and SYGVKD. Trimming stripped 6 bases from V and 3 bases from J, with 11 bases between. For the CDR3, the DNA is TGTGCCATCAGGGGATTGCTTGACACTGAAGCTTTCTTT. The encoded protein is CAIRGLLDTEAFF.

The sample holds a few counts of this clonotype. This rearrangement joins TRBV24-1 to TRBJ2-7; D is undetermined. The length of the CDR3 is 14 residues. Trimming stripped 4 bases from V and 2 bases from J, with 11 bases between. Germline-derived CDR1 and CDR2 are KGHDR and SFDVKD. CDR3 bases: TGTGCCACCAGTGACCCAAACTCACCCTACGAGCAGTACTTC. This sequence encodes CATSDPNSPYEQYF.

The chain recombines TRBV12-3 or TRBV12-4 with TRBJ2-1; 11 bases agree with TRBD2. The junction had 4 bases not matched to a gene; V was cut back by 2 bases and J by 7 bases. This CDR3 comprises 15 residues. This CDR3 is CASSLIAGGLNEQFF. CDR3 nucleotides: TGTGCCAGCAGTTTAATAGCGGGGGGGCTAAATGAGCAGTTCTTC.

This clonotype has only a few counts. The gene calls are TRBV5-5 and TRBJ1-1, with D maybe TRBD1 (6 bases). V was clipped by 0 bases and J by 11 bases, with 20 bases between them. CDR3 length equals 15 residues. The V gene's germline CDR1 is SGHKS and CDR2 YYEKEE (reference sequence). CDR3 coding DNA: TGTGCCAGCAGCTTGGACGGAGCGGGGGCTAGCGTCGCTTTCTTT. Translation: CASSLDGAGASVAFF.